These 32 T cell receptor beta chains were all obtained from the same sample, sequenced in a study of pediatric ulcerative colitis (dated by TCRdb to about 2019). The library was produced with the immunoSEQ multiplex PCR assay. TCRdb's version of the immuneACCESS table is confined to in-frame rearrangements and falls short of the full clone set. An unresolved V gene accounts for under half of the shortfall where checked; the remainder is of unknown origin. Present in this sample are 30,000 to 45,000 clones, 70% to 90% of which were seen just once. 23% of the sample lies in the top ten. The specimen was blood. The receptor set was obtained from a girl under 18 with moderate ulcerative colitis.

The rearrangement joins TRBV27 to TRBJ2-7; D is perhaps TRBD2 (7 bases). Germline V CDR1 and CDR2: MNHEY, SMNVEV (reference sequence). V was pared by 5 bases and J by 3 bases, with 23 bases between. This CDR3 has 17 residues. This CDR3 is CASSPGQVWGGVYEQYF. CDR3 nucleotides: TGTGCCAGCAGTCCCGGGCAGGTCTGGGGGGGCGTCTACGAGCAGTACTTC.

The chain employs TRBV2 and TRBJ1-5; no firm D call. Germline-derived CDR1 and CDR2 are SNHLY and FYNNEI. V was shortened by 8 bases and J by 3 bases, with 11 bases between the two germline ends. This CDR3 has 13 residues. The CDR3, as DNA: TGTGCCAGCTCCCCCCGGATCAATCAGCCCCAGCATTTT. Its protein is CASSPRINQPQHF.

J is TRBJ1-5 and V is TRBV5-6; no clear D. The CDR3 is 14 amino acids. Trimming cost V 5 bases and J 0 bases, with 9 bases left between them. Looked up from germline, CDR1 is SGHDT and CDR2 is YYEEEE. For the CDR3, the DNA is TGTGCCAGCAGTTTTCGGAGTAGCAATCAGCCCCAGCATTTT. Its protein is CASSFRSSNQPQHF.

CDR3 DNA: TGCGCCAGCAGCTCGGAGGGGTCAGGCACAGATACGCAGTATTTT. Its translation: CASSSEGSGTDTQYF. The genes are TRBV5-1 and TRBJ2-3, with a possible D match to TRBD2 (6 bases). The V gene lost 3 bases and the J gene lost 1 base, with 12 bases spanning the gap. The CDR3 consists of 15 residues. Germline CDR1 reads SGHRS; CDR2 reads YFSETQ.

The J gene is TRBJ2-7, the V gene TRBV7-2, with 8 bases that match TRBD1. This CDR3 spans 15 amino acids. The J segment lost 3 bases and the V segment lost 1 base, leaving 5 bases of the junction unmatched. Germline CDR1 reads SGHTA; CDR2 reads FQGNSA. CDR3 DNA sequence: TGTGCCAGCAGCTTAGATACAGGGGGAAGCTACGAGCAGTACTTC. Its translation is CASSLDTGGSYEQYF.

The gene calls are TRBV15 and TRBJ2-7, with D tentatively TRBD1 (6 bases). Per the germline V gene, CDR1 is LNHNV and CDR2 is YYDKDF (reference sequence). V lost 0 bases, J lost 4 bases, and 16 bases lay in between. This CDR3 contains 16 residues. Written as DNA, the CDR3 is TGTGCCACCAGCAGAGATCGGTTGACAGGAGGTTACGAGCAGTACTTC. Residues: CATSRDRLTGGYEQYF.

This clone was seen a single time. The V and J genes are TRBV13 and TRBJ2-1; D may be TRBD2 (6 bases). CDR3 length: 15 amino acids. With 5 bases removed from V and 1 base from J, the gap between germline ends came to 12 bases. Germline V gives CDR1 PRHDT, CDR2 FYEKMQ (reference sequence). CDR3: CASSPLAGSYNEQFF. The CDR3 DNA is TGTGCCAGCAGCCCCTTGGCGGGGTCCTACAATGAGCAGTTCTTC.

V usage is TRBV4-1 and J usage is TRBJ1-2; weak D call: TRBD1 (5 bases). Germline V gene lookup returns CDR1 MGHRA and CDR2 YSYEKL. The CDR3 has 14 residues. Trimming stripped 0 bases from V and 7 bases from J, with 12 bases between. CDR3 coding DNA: TGCGCCAGCAGCCAAGATGGGCAGGGAGTTGGCTACACCTTC. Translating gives CASSQDGQGVGYTF.

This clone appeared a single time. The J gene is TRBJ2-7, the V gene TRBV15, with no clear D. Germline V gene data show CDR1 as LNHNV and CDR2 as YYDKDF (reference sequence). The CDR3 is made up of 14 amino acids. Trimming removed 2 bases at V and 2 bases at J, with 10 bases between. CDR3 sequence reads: CATSRWADAYEQYF. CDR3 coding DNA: TGTGCCACCAGCAGATGGGCCGATGCCTACGAGCAGTACTTC. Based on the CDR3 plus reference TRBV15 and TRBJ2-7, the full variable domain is DAMVIQNPRYQVTQFGKPVTLSCSQTLNHNVMYWYQQKSSQAPKLLFHYYDKDFNNEADTPDNFQSRRPNTSFCFLDIRSPGLGDTAMYLCATSRWADAYEQYFGPGTRLTVT.

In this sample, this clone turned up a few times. The CDR3 nucleotides are TGTGCCAGCAGGGGGGCGAACACTGAAGCTTTCTTT. Protein product: CASRGANTEAFF. V usage is TRBV9 and J usage is TRBJ1-1, with D perhaps TRBD1 (6 bases). The CDR3 is 12 amino acids. The ends were cut back, 5 bases at V and 1 base at J, with 6 bases in the middle. Germline V gene lookup returns CDR1 SGDLS and CDR2 YYNGEE.

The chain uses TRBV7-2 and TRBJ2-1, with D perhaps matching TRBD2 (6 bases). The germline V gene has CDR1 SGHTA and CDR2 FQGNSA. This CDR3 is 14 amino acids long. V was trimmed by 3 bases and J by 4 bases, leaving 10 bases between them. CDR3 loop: CASSFRDSYNEQFF. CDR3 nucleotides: TGTGCCAGCAGCTTCCGGGACTCATACAATGAGCAGTTCTTC.

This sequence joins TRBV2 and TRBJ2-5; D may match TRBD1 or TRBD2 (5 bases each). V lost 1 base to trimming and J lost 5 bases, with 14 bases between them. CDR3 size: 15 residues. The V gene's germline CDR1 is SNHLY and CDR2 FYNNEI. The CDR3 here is CASSEGHRPGETQYF. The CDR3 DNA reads TGTGCCAGCAGTGAAGGTCACAGGCCGGGGGAGACCCAGTACTTC.

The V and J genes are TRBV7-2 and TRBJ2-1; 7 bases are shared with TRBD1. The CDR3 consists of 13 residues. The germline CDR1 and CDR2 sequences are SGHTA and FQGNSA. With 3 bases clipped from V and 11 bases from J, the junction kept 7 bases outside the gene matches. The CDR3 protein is CASSLGETGKQFF. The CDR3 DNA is TGTGCCAGCAGCTTGGGGGAGACAGGGAAGCAGTTCTTC.

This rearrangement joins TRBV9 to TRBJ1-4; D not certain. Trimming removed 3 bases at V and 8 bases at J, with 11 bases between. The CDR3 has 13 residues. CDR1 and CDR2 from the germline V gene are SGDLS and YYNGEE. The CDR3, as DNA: TGTGCCAGCAGCGGACGGACCGACGAAAAACTGTTTTTT. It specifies CASSGRTDEKLFF.

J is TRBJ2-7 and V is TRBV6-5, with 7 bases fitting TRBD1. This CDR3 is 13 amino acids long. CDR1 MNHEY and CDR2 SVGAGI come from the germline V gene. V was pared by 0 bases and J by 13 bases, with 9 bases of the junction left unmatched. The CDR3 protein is CASSYSAGDRFYF. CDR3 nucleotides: TGTGCCAGCAGTTACTCCGCCGGGGACAGATTTTACTTC.

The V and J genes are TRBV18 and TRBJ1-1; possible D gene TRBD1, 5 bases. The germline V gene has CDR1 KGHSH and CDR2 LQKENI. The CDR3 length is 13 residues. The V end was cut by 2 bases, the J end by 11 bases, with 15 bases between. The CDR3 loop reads CASSPSGRLGAFF. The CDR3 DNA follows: TGTGCCAGCTCACCATCGGGGCGCCTGGGGGCTTTCTTT. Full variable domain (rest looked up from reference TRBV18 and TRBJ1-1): NAGVMQNPRHLVRRRGQEARLRCSPMKGHSHVYWYRQLPEEGLKFMVYLQKENIIDESGMPKERFSAEFPKEGPSILRIQQVVRGDSAAYFCASSPSGRLGAFFGQGTRLTVV.

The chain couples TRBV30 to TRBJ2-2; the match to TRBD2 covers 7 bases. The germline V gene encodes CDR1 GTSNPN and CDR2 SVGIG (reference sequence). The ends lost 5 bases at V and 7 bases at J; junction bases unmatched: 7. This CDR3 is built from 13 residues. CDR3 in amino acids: CAWAGLMVGELFF. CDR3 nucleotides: TGTGCCTGGGCGGGACTAATGGTCGGGGAGCTGTTTTTT.

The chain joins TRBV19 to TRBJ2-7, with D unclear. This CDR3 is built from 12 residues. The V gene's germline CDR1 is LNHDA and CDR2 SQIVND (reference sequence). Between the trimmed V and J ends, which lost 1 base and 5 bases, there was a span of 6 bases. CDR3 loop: CASSIGWNEQYF. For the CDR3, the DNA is TGTGCCAGTAGTATAGGGTGGAACGAGCAGTACTTC.

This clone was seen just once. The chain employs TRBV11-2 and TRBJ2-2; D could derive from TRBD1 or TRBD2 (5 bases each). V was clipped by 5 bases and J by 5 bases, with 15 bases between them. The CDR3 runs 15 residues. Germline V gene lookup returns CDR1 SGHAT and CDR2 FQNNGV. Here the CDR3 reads CASSGSGTGTGELFF. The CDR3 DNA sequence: TGTGCCAGCAGCGGATCCGGGACCGGGACCGGGGAGCTGTTTTTT.

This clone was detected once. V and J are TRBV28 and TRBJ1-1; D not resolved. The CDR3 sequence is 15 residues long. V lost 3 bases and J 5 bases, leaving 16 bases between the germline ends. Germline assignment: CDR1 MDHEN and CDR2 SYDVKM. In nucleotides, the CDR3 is TGTGCCAGCAGTTTTTTTACTGGGATTCGAACTGAAGCTTTCTTT. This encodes CASSFFTGIRTEAFF.

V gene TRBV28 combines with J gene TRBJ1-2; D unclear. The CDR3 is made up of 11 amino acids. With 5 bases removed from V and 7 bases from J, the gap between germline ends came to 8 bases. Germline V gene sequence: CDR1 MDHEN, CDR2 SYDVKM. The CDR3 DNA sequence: TGTGCCAGCAGTGATCTGGGTGGCTACACCTTC. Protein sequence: CASSDLGGYTF.

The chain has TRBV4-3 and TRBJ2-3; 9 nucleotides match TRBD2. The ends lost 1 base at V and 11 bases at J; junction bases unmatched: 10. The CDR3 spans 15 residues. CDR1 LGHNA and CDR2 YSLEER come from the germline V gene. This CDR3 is CASSQGLSGGFGQYF. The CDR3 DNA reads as TGCGCCAGCAGCCAAGGGCTCAGCGGGGGGTTCGGGCAGTATTTT.

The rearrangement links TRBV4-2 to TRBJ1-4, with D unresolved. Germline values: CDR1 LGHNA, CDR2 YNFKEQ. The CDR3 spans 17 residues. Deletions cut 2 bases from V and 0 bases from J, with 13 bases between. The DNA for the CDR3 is TGTGCCAGCAGCCAACCTTGGGCGGTTGCAACTAATGAAAAACTGTTTTTT. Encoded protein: CASSQPWAVATNEKLFF.

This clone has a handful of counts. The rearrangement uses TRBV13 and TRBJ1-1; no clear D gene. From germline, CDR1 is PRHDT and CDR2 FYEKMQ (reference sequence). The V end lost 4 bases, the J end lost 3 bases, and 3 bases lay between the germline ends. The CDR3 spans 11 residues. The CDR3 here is CASSSDTEAFF. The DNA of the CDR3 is TGTGCCAGCAGCTCCGACACTGAAGCTTTCTTT.

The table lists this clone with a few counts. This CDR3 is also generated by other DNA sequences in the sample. In DNA form, the CDR3 reads TGTGCCAGTAGTCCCACCTTTCCGGGGGGTCCGGGCGAGCAGTACTTC. Translating gives CASSPTFPGGPGEQYF. The rearrangement uses TRBV19 and TRBJ2-7, with 7 bases fitting TRBD2. Germline V CDR1 and CDR2: LNHDA, SQIVND (reference sequence). The CDR3 covers 16 residues. Unmatched junction bases numbered 16, after V lost 5 bases and J lost 6 bases.

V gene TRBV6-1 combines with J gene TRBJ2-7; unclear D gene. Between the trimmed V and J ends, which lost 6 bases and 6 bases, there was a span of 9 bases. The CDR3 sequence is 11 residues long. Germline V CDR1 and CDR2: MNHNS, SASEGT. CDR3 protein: CASRIGFEQYF. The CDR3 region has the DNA TGTGCCAGCAGGATTGGTTTCGAGCAGTACTTC.

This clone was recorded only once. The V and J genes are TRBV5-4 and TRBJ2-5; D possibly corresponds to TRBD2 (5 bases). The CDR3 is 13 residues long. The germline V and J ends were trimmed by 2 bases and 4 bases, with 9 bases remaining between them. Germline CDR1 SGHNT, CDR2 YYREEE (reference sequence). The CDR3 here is CASSLKAGETQYF. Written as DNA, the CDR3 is TGTGCCAGCAGCTTAAAGGCGGGAGAGACCCAGTACTTC. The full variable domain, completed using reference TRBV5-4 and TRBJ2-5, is ETGVTQSPTHLIKTRGQQVTLRCSSQSGHNTVSWYQQALGQGPQFIFQYYREEENGRGNFPPRFSGLQFPNYSSELNVNALELDDSALYLCASSLKAGETQYFGPGTRLLVL.

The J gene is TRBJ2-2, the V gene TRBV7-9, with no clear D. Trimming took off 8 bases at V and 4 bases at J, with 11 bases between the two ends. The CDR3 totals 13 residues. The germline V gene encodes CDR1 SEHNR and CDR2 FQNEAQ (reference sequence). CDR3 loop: CASSRTATGELFF. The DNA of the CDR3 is TGTGCCAGCTCCCGGACGGCCACCGGGGAGCTGTTTTTT.

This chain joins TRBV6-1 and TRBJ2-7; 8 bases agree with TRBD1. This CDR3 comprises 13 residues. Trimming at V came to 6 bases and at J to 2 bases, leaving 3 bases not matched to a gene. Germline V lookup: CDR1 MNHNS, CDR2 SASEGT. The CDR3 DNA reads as TGTGCCAGCAGAAACAGGGGGACCTACGAGCAGTACTTC. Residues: CASRNRGTYEQYF.

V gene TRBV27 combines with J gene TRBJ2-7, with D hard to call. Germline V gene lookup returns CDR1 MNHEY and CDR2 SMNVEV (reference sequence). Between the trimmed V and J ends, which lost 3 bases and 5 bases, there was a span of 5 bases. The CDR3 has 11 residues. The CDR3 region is CASSFGDEQYF. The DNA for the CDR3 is TGTGCCAGCAGTTTTGGGGACGAGCAGTACTTC.

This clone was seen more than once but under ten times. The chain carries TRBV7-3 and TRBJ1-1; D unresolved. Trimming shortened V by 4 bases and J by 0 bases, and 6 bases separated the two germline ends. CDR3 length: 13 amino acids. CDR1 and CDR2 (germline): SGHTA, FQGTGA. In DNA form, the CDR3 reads TGTGCCAGCAGCTATGACGTGAACACTGAAGCTTTCTTT. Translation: CASSYDVNTEAFF. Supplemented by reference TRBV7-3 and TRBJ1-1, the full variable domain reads GAGVSQTPSNKVTEKGKYVELRCDPISGHTALYWYRQSLGQGPEFLIYFQGTGAADDSGLPNDRFFAVRPEGSVSTLKIQRTERGDSAVYLCASSYDVNTEAFFGQGTRLTVV.

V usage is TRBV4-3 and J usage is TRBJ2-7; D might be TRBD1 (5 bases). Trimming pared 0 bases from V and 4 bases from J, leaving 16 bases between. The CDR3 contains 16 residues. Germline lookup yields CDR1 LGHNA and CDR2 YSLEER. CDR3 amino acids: CASSQDHKTDIYEQYF. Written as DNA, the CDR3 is TGCGCCAGCAGCCAAGATCATAAGACAGATATTTACGAGCAGTACTTC.